This record covers a single T cell receptor (beta chain). Its specificity is not known. This specimen belongs to a study of post-analysis software for immune sequencing data. Study-wide points: About 5 TRBV segments (TRBV5-6, TRBV5-1 and TRBV20-1 among them) occurred more frequently in patients than in controls.

Tagging with unique molecular identifiers was a feature of the TCR beta cDNA libraries. TCRdb re-analysed the PCR reads in MiXCR, keeping a single row per CDR3 protein. The profile shows approximately 570,000 distinct CDR3 sequences, about 40% of them singletons. Trimming removed 4 bases from V and 1 base from J, with 14 bases in between. Germline V CDR1 and CDR2: DFQATT, SNEGSKA (reference sequence). The CDR3 contains 15 residues. The TCR comes from a girl aged 5-17 years with multiple sclerosis. Sequencing was done on a sample of blood. The gene calls are TRBV20-1 and TRBJ1-5, with D unresolved. CDR3 DNA sequence: TGCAGTGCTATTCAAAGCGGCGGGAGCAATCAGCCCCAGCATTTT. This translates into CSAIQSGGSNQPQHF.